These 4 T cell receptor beta chains were sequenced from one sample in a study of pediatric ulcerative colitis. Measured with immunoSEQ multiplex PCR; TCRdb has only the in-frame clones, and not every one. The table shows 64,000 or so clones, with 77% occurring only once. The sequencing input was blood. These receptors were taken from a boy between 5 and 17 years old with moderate ulcerative colitis.

In this sample, this clone turned up a few times. The chain recombines TRBV5-1 with TRBJ1-5; D gene unclear. This CDR3 spans 14 amino acids. V was cut by 3 bases and J by 1 base, with 8 bases left in between. Germline V lookup: CDR1 SGHRS, CDR2 YFSETQ. The CDR3 DNA reads TGCGCCAGCAGCTCAGGAACAAGCAATCAGCCCCAGCATTTT. Amino acid sequence: CASSSGTSNQPQHF.

The rearrangement links TRBV7-8 to TRBJ1-1, with TRBD1 identical over 8 bases. Per germline, CDR1 SGHVS and CDR2 FQNEAQ. The ends lost 5 bases at V and 6 bases at J; junction bases unmatched: 17. This CDR3 comprises 17 residues. This CDR3 is CASSLIQGAGFASEAFF. As DNA, the CDR3 is TGTGCCAGCAGCCTCATTCAGGGGGCAGGGTTCGCATCTGAAGCTTTCTTT.

The chain employs TRBV2 and TRBJ1-5, with 10 positions matching TRBD1. Germline-derived CDR1 and CDR2 are SNHLY and FYNNEI. This CDR3 region has 15 residues. Trimming cost V 6 bases and J 3 bases; bases outside gene matches: 5. This CDR3 is CASRLTGGFNQPQHF. The CDR3 nucleotides are TGTGCCAGCAGACTGACAGGGGGCTTCAATCAGCCCCAGCATTTT.

The chain couples TRBV29-1 to TRBJ1-5; D is possibly TRBD1 (5 bases). Germline V gene data show CDR1 as SQVTM and CDR2 as ANQGSEA. CDR3 length: 14 residues. V dropped 4 bases and J dropped 4 bases, with 14 bases sitting between them. CDR3 DNA: TGCAGCGTTGGAAGTTCGACAGCGAATCAGCCCCAGCATTTT. This translates into CSVGSSTANQPQHF.